The 4 T cell receptor beta chains reported below all come from one sample, sequenced in a study of shared clonotypes between healthy human individuals. Method: immunoSEQ multiplex PCR; TCRdb's copy keeps in-frame clones and lacks some. The table records approximately 530,000 clones, about 96% of them present only once. Source material: naive CD4+ T cells sorted from blood. The subset denotes: CD45RA+ positively selected. All receptors derive from a woman aged 25-40 years in good health.

The V call is TRBV19, the J call TRBJ1-2; unclear D gene. V lost 7 bases, J lost 8 bases, and 20 bases lay in between. The germline V gene has CDR1 LNHDA and CDR2 SQIVND (reference sequence). The CDR3 sequence is 14 residues long. The CDR3 loop is CASNYEPPGYGYTF. CDR3 sequence (DNA): TGTGCCAGTAACTACGAGCCTCCAGGTTACGGCTACACCTTC.

This chain uses TRBV28 with TRBJ1-5; D unclear. This CDR3 is built from 14 residues. The germline V and J ends were trimmed by 2 bases and 3 bases, with 8 bases remaining between them. The germline CDR1 and CDR2 sequences are MDHEN and SYDVKM. The CDR3 protein is CASSLARNNQPQHF. The CDR3 nucleotides are TGTGCCAGCAGTTTAGCTCGCAACAATCAGCCCCAGCATTTT.

This chain joins TRBV11-2 and TRBJ1-2; D remains ambiguous. V was shortened by 0 bases and J by 5 bases, with 7 bases between the two germline ends. The CDR3 sequence is 13 residues long. The V gene's germline CDR1 is SGHAT and CDR2 FQNNGV. DNA of the CDR3: TGTGCCAGCAGCTTAGAAAGTGTTTATGGCTACACCTTC. It is translated as CASSLESVYGYTF. Complete variable domain (other parts from reference TRBV11-2 and TRBJ1-2): EAGVAQSPRYKIIEKRQSVAFWCNPISGHATLYWYQQILGQGPKLLIQFQNNGVVDDSQLPKDRFSAERLKGVDSTLKIQPAKLEDSAVYLCASSLESVYGYTFGSGTRLTVV.

The chain is built from TRBV19 and TRBJ2-7; a weak D match, TRBD1 (5 bases). This CDR3 is 14 amino acids long. Germline-derived CDR1 and CDR2 are LNHDA and SQIVND (reference sequence). Between the trimmed V and J ends, which lost 6 bases and 7 bases, there was a span of 19 bases. DNA for the CDR3: TGTGCCAGTAGCCCGAGACTGCAGGGTGGAGAGCAGTACTTC. Its translation is CASSPRLQGGEQYF.